The 28 T cell receptor beta chains below were found in one sample sequenced in a study of a mutant IDH1 vaccine in newly diagnosed glioma. Time point of the sample: baseline, week 1 (first vaccination visit). Treatment in this sample: pre-vaccination baseline after standard-of-care therapy. TCRdb's copy holds only in-frame clones and misses some; the assay was immunoSEQ multiplex PCR. The sample lists roughly 84,000 clones; about 80% were seen once. Source: PBMCs, taken from a glioma patient treated with radiotherapy, temozolomide or both. The source of these receptors is a man between 35 and 55 years old with glioma. Some clones in this sample may be carry-over from other donors' samples.

V and J are TRBV28 and TRBJ2-7, with 9 positions matching TRBD1. The V segment lost 7 bases and the J segment 4 bases; nucleotides outside the gene matches: 8. Germline assignment: CDR1 MDHEN and CDR2 SYDVKM. The CDR3 length is 14 residues. The CDR3 spells CASTSGTGMYEQYF. The CDR3 bases are TGTGCCAGCACCTCCGGGACAGGGATGTACGAGCAGTACTTC.

The rearrangement uses TRBV19 and TRBJ2-3; D not certain. V was clipped by 7 bases and J by 0 bases, with 11 bases between them. This CDR3 spans 14 amino acids. CDR1 and CDR2 from the germline V gene are LNHDA and SQIVND (reference sequence). CDR3 sequence (DNA): TGTGCCAGTACCCTGACGGTTAGCACAGATACGCAGTATTTT. Its protein is CASTLTVSTDTQYF.

This clone has a handful of counts. The V and J genes are TRBV5-1 and TRBJ2-2; 14 bases map to TRBD2. CDR1 is SGHRS and CDR2 is YFSETQ in the germline V gene. The V segment lost 4 bases and the J segment 7 bases; nucleotides outside the gene matches: 6. The CDR3 runs 16 residues. The CDR3 coding sequence is TGCGCCAGCAGCCCTGGACTAGCGGGGGGTTTCGGGGAGCTGTTTTTT. Its translation: CASSPGLAGGFGELFF.

This clone was observed a single time. This sequence joins TRBV5-5 and TRBJ1-2; D is undetermined. Germline V gene data show CDR1 as SGHKS and CDR2 as YYEKEE (reference sequence). The V end was cut by 0 bases, the J end by 3 bases, with 6 bases between. The CDR3 is 13 amino acids. The chain's CDR3 is CASSLVVDYGYTF. CDR3 DNA: TGTGCCAGCAGCTTGGTGGTGGACTATGGCTACACCTTC. Variable domain in full (rest from reference TRBV5-5 and TRBJ1-2): DAGVTQSPTHLIKTRGQQVTLRCSPISGHKSVSWYQQVLGQGPQFIFQYYEKEERGRGNFPDRFSARQFPNYSSELNVNALLLGDSALYLCASSLVVDYGYTFGSGTRLTVV.

The chain carries TRBV6-1 and TRBJ1-5, with 7 bases that match TRBD1. CDR1 and CDR2 from the germline V gene are MNHNS and SASEGT. V shed 4 bases, J shed 7 bases, and the junction held 4 bases outside the gene matches. The CDR3 extends over 13 amino acids. This chain's CDR3 is CASSGQGGQPQHF. DNA for the CDR3: TGTGCCAGCAGTGGACAGGGTGGACAGCCCCAGCATTTT.

The chain uses TRBV5-1 and TRBJ2-1; the match to TRBD2 covers 12 bases. Germline V gene lookup returns CDR1 SGHRS and CDR2 YFSETQ. Trimming removed 0 bases from V and 5 bases from J; junction bases left unmatched: 0. The CDR3 totals 15 residues. The CDR3 sequence is CASSLGTSGNNEQFF. The CDR3 DNA reads TGCGCCAGCAGCTTGGGGACTAGCGGGAACAATGAGCAGTTCTTC. Complete variable domain (other parts from reference TRBV5-1 and TRBJ2-1): KAGVTQTPRYLIKTRGQQVTLSCSPISGHRSVSWYQQTPGQGLQFLFEYFSETQRNKGNFPGRFSGRQFSNSRSEMNVSTLELGDSALYLCASSLGTSGNNEQFFGPGTRLTVL.

This sequence joins TRBV4-1 and TRBJ2-7; 11 nucleotides line up with TRBD1. The CDR3 sequence is 15 residues long. Germline CDR1 is MGHRA and CDR2 is YSYEKL. V shed 4 bases, J shed 3 bases, and the junction held 5 bases outside the gene matches. The CDR3 DNA reads as TGCGCCAGCAGCCCCGGACAGGGGGCCTTCTACGAGCAGTACTTC. As protein: CASSPGQGAFYEQYF.

The chain combines TRBV29-1 with TRBJ2-7; D may be TRBD1 (6 bases). The CDR3 covers 13 residues. V lost 6 bases and J 5 bases, leaving 17 bases between the germline ends. In germline, CDR1 is SQVTM, CDR2 ANQGSEA. CDR3 in amino acids: CSVVGQSSHEQYF. DNA for the CDR3: TGCAGCGTCGTTGGACAGTCGTCCCACGAGCAGTACTTC.

V and J are TRBV7-9 and TRBJ2-5; possible D gene TRBD2, 5 bases. Germline values: CDR1 SEHNR, CDR2 FQNEAQ (reference sequence). The CDR3 length is 14 residues. V lost 5 bases, J lost 1 base, and 11 bases lay in between. DNA of the CDR3: TGTGCCAGCAGCCCCGGGATCGGCCAAGAGACCCAGTACTTC. Residues: CASSPGIGQETQYF.

Notes on this clone: The identical CDR3 is also encoded by other nucleotide sequences in the sample. The chain links TRBV5-1 to TRBJ2-3; 9 positions agree with TRBD2. The V and J ends lost 5 bases and 0 bases, in that order; junction bases with no gene match: 1. Germline CDR1 SGHRS, CDR2 YFSETQ. The CDR3 has 14 amino acids. CDR3 in DNA: TGCGCCAGCAGTAGCGGGGGAAGCACAGATACGCAGTATTTT. Translation gives CASSSGGSTDTQYF.

The rearrangement joins TRBV6-1 to TRBJ2-2; 8 bases are a match to TRBD1. The CDR3 runs 17 residues. V lost 3 bases and J lost 1; bases outside the gene matches: 7. From germline, CDR1 is MNHNS and CDR2 SASEGT. The CDR3 nucleotides are TGTGCCAGCAGTGATGTCACCGGGACAGGGAACACCGGGGAGCTGTTTTTT. Translated, it gives CASSDVTGTGNTGELFF.

The CDR3 reads CATSRDLVTGSSYEQYF. The CDR3 DNA is TGTGCCACCAGCAGAGATCTGGTAACCGGATCCAGCTACGAGCAGTACTTC. The V call is TRBV15, the J call TRBJ2-7, with unresolved D. This CDR3 is built from 17 residues. Germline-derived CDR1 and CDR2 are LNHNV and YYDKDF (reference sequence). V was pared by 0 bases and J by 3 bases, with 18 bases between.

This clone was detected only once. The gene calls are TRBV7-9 and TRBJ2-7; perhaps D is TRBD1 or TRBD2 (6 bases each). Germline CDR1 reads SEHNR; CDR2 reads FQNEAQ (reference sequence). This CDR3 has 15 amino acids. V lost 1 base to trimming and J lost 5 bases, with 15 bases between them. CDR3 in amino acids: CASSLGGAAKDEQYF. For the CDR3, the DNA is TGTGCCAGCAGCTTAGGGGGGGCCGCGAAGGACGAGCAGTACTTC.

V usage is TRBV25-1 and J usage is TRBJ1-2, with D perhaps TRBD1 (5 bases). CDR3 length: 14 residues. Trimming cost V 1 base and J 9 bases, with 15 bases left between them. Germline V gene sequence: CDR1 MGHDK, CDR2 SYGVNS. CDR3 protein: CASSEWEQGGSYTF. The CDR3 DNA follows: TGTGCCAGCAGTGAATGGGAGCAGGGAGGGAGCTACACCTTC.

The V and J genes are TRBV7-9 and TRBJ1-4; TRBD1 is a possible D gene (5 bases). This CDR3 region has 15 residues. V dropped 4 bases and J dropped 4 bases, with 13 bases sitting between them. CDR1 is SEHNR, CDR2 FQNEAQ, per germline (reference sequence). In DNA, the CDR3 is TGTGCCAGCAGCTCCACGACAGATTTTAATGAAAAACTGTTTTTT. Amino acid sequence: CASSSTTDFNEKLFF.

V gene TRBV19 combines with J gene TRBJ1-1; possible D gene TRBD1, 5 bases. This CDR3 spans 14 amino acids. CDR1 and CDR2 (germline): LNHDA, SQIVND (reference sequence). V was clipped by 7 bases and J by 6 bases, with 18 bases between them. CDR3 amino acids: CASTTTYRYPEAFF. CDR3 DNA: TGTGCCAGTACTACAACCTACAGGTACCCTGAAGCTTTCTTT.

This clone was seen only once. The V gene is TRBV27, the J gene TRBJ2-7; 8 bases fit TRBD1. The CDR3 has 16 residues. Germline CDR1 reads MNHEY; CDR2 reads SMNVEV (reference sequence). With 5 bases clipped from V and 0 bases from J, the junction kept 9 bases outside the gene matches. The CDR3 protein is CASSPLRDRPSYEQYF. The CDR3 coding sequence is TGTGCCAGCAGTCCCCTTAGGGACAGGCCCTCCTACGAGCAGTACTTC.

This chain links TRBV4-1 with TRBJ1-3; D not resolved. V was pared by 4 bases and J by 1 base, with 14 bases between. CDR3 length: 16 amino acids. CDR1 is MGHRA, CDR2 YSYEKL, per germline. CDR3 sequence: CASSLLMVGSGNTIYF. The CDR3 region has the DNA TGCGCCAGCAGCCTCCTTATGGTTGGGTCTGGAAACACCATATATTTT.

Regarding this clone: One junction end disagrees with the germline gene, perhaps due to a read error. The rearrangement links TRBV7-2 to TRBJ2-3; D remains ambiguous. The CDR3 has 9 residues. The germline CDR1 and CDR2 sequences are SGHTA and FQGNSA. This CDR3 reads CASSLARDF. DNA for the CDR3: TGTGCCAGCAGCTTGGCTAGGGATTTT.

The J gene is TRBJ2-3, the V gene TRBV5-1; TRBD1 is a possible D gene (6 bases). The V end was cut by 0 bases, the J end by 0 bases, with 8 bases between. The CDR3 totals 15 residues. Germline V gene sequence: CDR1 SGHRS, CDR2 YFSETQ. The CDR3 is CASSLETGSTDTQYF. The CDR3 DNA reads TGCGCCAGCAGCTTGGAGACAGGCAGCACAGATACGCAGTATTTT.

The rearrangement uses TRBV6-6 and TRBJ2-7, with D perhaps TRBD2 (6 bases). The CDR3 has 11 residues. Per the germline V gene, CDR1 is MNHNY and CDR2 is SVGAGI (reference sequence). The V and J ends lost 0 bases and 9 bases respectively, with 6 bases between them. CDR3 in DNA: TGTGCCAGCAGTTACTCGGAGGGGCAGTACTTC. It codes for CASSYSEGQYF.

This clone was seen just once. V is TRBV7-8 and J is TRBJ2-7; TRBD1 or TRBD2 may be the D gene (6 bases each). Between the trimmed V and J ends, which lost 6 bases and 0 bases, there was a span of 24 bases. The CDR3 sequence is 18 residues long. Germline V lookup: CDR1 SGHVS, CDR2 FQNEAQ. The CDR3 nucleotides are TGTGCCAGCAGTTTGATTATAGGGGGGACACCATCCTCCTACGAGCAGTACTTC. Protein product: CASSLIIGGTPSSYEQYF. Together with reference TRBV7-8 and TRBJ2-7, the CDR3 gives the full variable domain: GAGVSQSPRYKVAKRGQDVALRCDPISGHVSLFWYQQALGQGPEFLTYFQNEAQLDKSGLPSDRFFAERPEGSVSTLKIQRTQQEDSAVYLCASSLIIGGTPSSYEQYFGPGTRLTVT.

The V and J genes are TRBV2 and TRBJ1-3; D not resolved. This CDR3 is built from 14 residues. The V end lost 4 bases, the J end lost 0 bases, and 7 bases lay between the germline ends. Looked up from germline, CDR1 is SNHLY and CDR2 is FYNNEI. The CDR3 region is CASSVKISGNTIYF. The CDR3 bases are TGTGCCAGCAGTGTTAAGATCTCTGGAAACACCATATATTTT. Based on the CDR3 plus reference TRBV2 and TRBJ1-3, the full variable domain is EPEVTQTPSHQVTQMGQEVILRCVPISNHLYFYWYRQILGQKVEFLVSFYNNEISEKSEIFDDQFSVERPDGSNFTLKIRSTKLEDSAMYFCASSVKISGNTIYFGEGSWLTVV.

This chain links TRBV5-1 with TRBJ1-5; the D gene is possibly TRBD1 (6 bases). Germline values: CDR1 SGHRS, CDR2 YFSETQ. Trimming took off 0 bases at V and 4 bases at J, with 11 bases between the two ends. This CDR3 is 15 amino acids long. The CDR3 DNA is TGCGCCAGCAGCTTGGGGGGGCAGGGTAATCAGCCCCAGCATTTT. The encoded protein is CASSLGGQGNQPQHF.

The chain links TRBV30 to TRBJ1-3, with unresolved D. The CDR3 runs 13 residues. With 2 bases removed from V and 4 bases from J, the gap between germline ends came to 9 bases. Looked up from germline, CDR1 is GTSNPN and CDR2 is SVGIG (reference sequence). The CDR3 sequence: CAWSTLLGNTIYF. CDR3 bases: TGTGCCTGGAGTACCCTGCTGGGAAACACCATATATTTT.

This chain joins TRBV15 and TRBJ2-7; D possibly corresponds to TRBD2 (6 bases). Trimming pared 0 bases from V and 2 bases from J, leaving 20 bases between. Looked up from germline, CDR1 is LNHNV and CDR2 is YYDKDF (reference sequence). CDR3 length: 18 amino acids. The CDR3 reads CATSRDLSGLTSAYEQYF. CDR3 bases: TGTGCCACCAGCAGAGATCTCAGCGGGCTGACCAGCGCCTACGAGCAGTACTTC.

V usage is TRBV5-4 and J usage is TRBJ1-6; perhaps TRBD1 as D (6 bases). The V end was cut by 4 bases, the J end by 8 bases, with 16 bases between. The V gene's germline CDR1 is SGHNT and CDR2 YYREEE (reference sequence). The CDR3 contains 15 residues. CDR3 coding DNA: TGTGCCAGCAGCGCGGGGGGGGGCTTCGATTCACCCCTCCACTTT. Translated, it gives CASSAGGGFDSPLHF.

CDR3 amino acids: CASSLDEQYF. DNA for the CDR3: TGTGCCAGCAGCTTAGACGAGCAGTACTTC. This chain uses TRBV7-8 with TRBJ2-7; no reliable D call. CDR3 length: 10 amino acids. Per the germline V gene, CDR1 is SGHVS and CDR2 is FQNEAQ. The V and J ends lost 1 base and 5 bases respectively, with 0 bases between them.